This T cell receptor (beta chain) was obtained from a study of CD8+CD57+ T cells in acquired aplastic anemia (dated by TCRdb to 2017 to 2018). Regarding the study in general: DNA extracted from sorted CD4+ and CD8+ cells had a mean of roughly 3 ug, with a range of roughly 0.17 to 30 ug. CD8+CD57+ expansion was defined as frequency above the mean frequency observed in healthy subjects. General conclusions and limits of the study: Twenty-nine CD8+ CDR3 sequences were found in both patients and controls but appeared to be highly expressed in patients and within the immunodominant clones of the patients. Patients and healthy controls showed no significant difference in CD8+ Simpson's diversity (P=0.060).

Genomic DNA served as template for TCR beta VDJ combination and CDR3 sequence profiling. An Illumina HiSeq 2000 was the platform used for TCR repertoire sequencing. The source study handled its data this way. Repertoire assessment relied on Simpson's diversity index, CDR3 size and DJ length profiles, and TRBV/TRBJ rearrangement plots. The immunodominant clone was defined as the most abundant DNA sequence in deep sequencing data. CDR3 amino acid sequences were checked for sharing between subjects and were compared against published repertoires and the VDJdb database. The raw public reads went through TCRdb reprocessing: fastp at Q25, MiXCR clone calling, in-frame beta chains kept. CDR3 protein sequences are deduplicated, and each keeps its most common genes and DNA. The V and J calls and clone size come from TCRdb's table, not from the authors' own analysis. For this sample there are some 150,000 distinct CDR3 sequences; about 48% appear just once. The ten largest clones take up roughly 12% of the sample.

Expansion of CD8+CD57+ cells had been shown by flow cytometry in the patients chosen for sequencing. Severe acquired aplastic anemia was diagnosed in all patients according to International Study of Aplastic Anemia and Agranulocytosis and Camitta criteria. Patients had received no therapy at the time of blood sampling. In this study, sorted CD4+ and CD8+ T cells from the blood of healthy subjects and of severe aplastic anemia patients had their TCR repertoires deep-sequenced. Patients were enrolled in the USA under clinicaltrials.gov protocols 00001620, 01623167, 00001397, 00071045, 00081523 and 00961064. Ficoll-Paque density gradient centrifugation was used to isolate peripheral blood mononuclear cells. Before DNA was extracted, CD4+ and CD8+ T cells were sorted using either FACS or magnetic beads. There are 16 amino acids in the CDR3, from cysteine to phenylalanine inclusive. The entry retains the CDR3 DNA only, 48 bases that are in frame from base 1. V and J lose 7 bases and 2 bases, and a span of 17 bases separates them. Sequences MNHNS (CDR1) and SASEGT (CDR2) are obtained from the germline V gene.

This clonotype appeared a few times. The antigen it binds to is not known. There are no base qualities to consult, and no much larger clone falls within one base. The sequence was collected from a human donor with aplastic anemia. The sequence links TRBV6-1 to TRBJ1-4; the D gene is perhaps TRBD1, from 5 matching bases. What was sequenced was sorted CD4+, CD8+, or CD8+CD57+ T cells (not recorded which) from PBMCs. CDR3 region: CASTGLQWGTNEKLFF. The DNA sequence is TGTGCCAGCACTGGACTCCAATGGGGGACTAATGAAAAACTGTTTTTT.